These 9 T cell receptor beta chains were all obtained from the same sample, sequenced in a study of T-cell memory formation after mild COVID-19. TCRdb reanalysed the 5' RACE reads using MiXCR and keeps one entry per CDR3 protein. The sample includes around 160,000 distinct CDR3 sequences, approximately 10% of them seen just once. Material for sequencing was PBMCs or a T cell subset sorted from them (not recorded which). All receptors come from a man younger than 35 who had mild COVID-19 (a few samples of this study predate the infection). Cell type and time point are not known.

In this sample, this clonotype turned up a few times. The J gene is TRBJ1-5, the V gene TRBV10-3; D gene unclear. Trimming pared 4 bases from V and 5 bases from J, leaving 9 bases between. This CDR3 spans 13 amino acids. Per the germline V gene, CDR1 is ENHRY and CDR2 is SYGVKD. As DNA, the CDR3 is TGTGCCATCAGTGTAGACGGGGATCAGCCCCAGCATTTT. It yields the protein CAISVDGDQPQHF.

This clonotype was seen at least ten times. The chain employs TRBV4-3 and TRBJ2-5, with D perhaps TRBD2 (6 bases). V lost 1 base, J lost 3 bases, and 6 bases lay in between. This CDR3 comprises 13 residues. Per the germline V gene, CDR1 is LGHNA and CDR2 is YSLEER. CDR3 amino acids: CASSQAGEETQYF. The DNA of the CDR3 is TGCGCCAGCAGCCAAGCGGGGGAAGAGACCCAGTACTTC.

The V and J genes are TRBV20-1 and TRBJ1-6; D not certain. This CDR3 has 14 amino acids. Germline lookup yields CDR1 DFQATT and CDR2 SNEGSKA (reference sequence). V was cut by 5 bases and J by 7 bases, with 15 bases left in between. The DNA of the CDR3 is TGCAGTGCTTTGAACCCGATTCCCAATTCACCCCTCCACTTT. Its protein is CSALNPIPNSPLHF.

The chain recombines TRBV20-1 with TRBJ1-4; the match to TRBD1 covers 10 bases. Germline loops: CDR1 DFQATT, CDR2 SNEGSKA (reference sequence). V gave up 6 bases and J gave up 8 bases; unmatched junction bases: 15. The CDR3 totals 16 residues. CDR3 residues: CSAHTFLGTGEEKLFF. Here the CDR3 DNA reads TGCAGTGCGCACACCTTCCTCGGGACAGGGGAAGAAAAACTGTTTTTT.

The chain has TRBV7-3 and TRBJ1-1, with D unclear. The germline CDR1 and CDR2 sequences are SGHTA and FQGTGA. The CDR3 covers 14 residues. The V gene lost 6 bases and the J gene lost 3 bases, with 14 bases spanning the gap. CDR3 in amino acids: CASSSAGVDTEAFF. Written as DNA, the CDR3 is TGTGCCAGCAGTTCCGCGGGAGTCGACACTGAAGCTTTCTTT.

This clonotype has more than one count but fewer than ten. The V gene is TRBV5-6, the J gene TRBJ2-7, with D perhaps TRBD1 or TRBD2 (7 bases each). The CDR3 contains 14 residues. Germline lookup yields CDR1 SGHDT and CDR2 YYEEEE. Deletions cut 4 bases from V and 2 bases from J, with 13 bases between. CDR3 sequence reads: CASSGGDSPYEQYV. The CDR3 DNA is TGTGCCAGCAGCGGGGGGGACAGCCCCTACGAGCAGTACGTC.

CDR3 sequence: CASSQDGTGLYEQYF. Written as DNA, the CDR3 is TGCGCCAGCAGCCAAGATGGGACAGGGCTCTACGAGCAGTACTTC. V usage is TRBV4-3 and J usage is TRBJ2-7; 9 bases match TRBD1. V dropped 0 bases and J dropped 3; count of bases not matched to a gene: 3. Germline V gene data show CDR1 as LGHNA and CDR2 as YSLEER. This CDR3 has 15 residues.

This clonotype has only a few counts. The gene calls are TRBV9 and TRBJ1-2; D ambiguous. Trimming stripped 4 bases from V and 7 bases from J, with 17 bases between. The CDR3 totals 14 residues. Germline V CDR1 and CDR2: SGDLS, YYNGEE. The CDR3 DNA reads as TGTGCCAGCAGCCGAGATTCAGATTACGGTGGCTACACCTTC. It codes for CASSRDSDYGGYTF. Filled out from reference TRBV9 and TRBJ1-2, the complete variable domain reads DSGVTQTPKHLITATGQRVTLRCSPRSGDLSVYWYQQSLDQGLQFLIQYYNGEERAKGNILERFSAQQFPDLHSELNLSSLELGDSALYFCASSRDSDYGGYTFGSGTRLTVV.

This clonotype was recorded at least ten times. This rearrangement joins TRBV6-5 to TRBJ1-4, with TRBD1 identical over 9 bases. Germline assignment: CDR1 MNHEY and CDR2 SVGAGI. This CDR3 has 14 amino acids. The J segment lost 4 bases and the V segment lost 6 bases, leaving 3 bases of the junction unmatched. In nucleotides, the CDR3 is TGTGCCAGCAGCTTGGACAGGGGTAATGAAAAACTGTTTTTT. Translating it yields CASSLDRGNEKLFF.